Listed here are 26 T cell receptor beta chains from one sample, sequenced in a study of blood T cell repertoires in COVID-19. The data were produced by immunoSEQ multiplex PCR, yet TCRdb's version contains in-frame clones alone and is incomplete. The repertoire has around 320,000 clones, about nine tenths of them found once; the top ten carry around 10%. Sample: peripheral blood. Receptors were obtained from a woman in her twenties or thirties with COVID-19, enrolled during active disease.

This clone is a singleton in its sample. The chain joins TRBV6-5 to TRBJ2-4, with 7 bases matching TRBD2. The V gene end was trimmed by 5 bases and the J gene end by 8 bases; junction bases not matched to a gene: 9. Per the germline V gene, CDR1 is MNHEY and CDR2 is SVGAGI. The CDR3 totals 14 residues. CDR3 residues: CASSLGGEADIQYF. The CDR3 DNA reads TGTGCCAGCAGTCTGGGGGGGGAAGCGGACATTCAGTACTTC.

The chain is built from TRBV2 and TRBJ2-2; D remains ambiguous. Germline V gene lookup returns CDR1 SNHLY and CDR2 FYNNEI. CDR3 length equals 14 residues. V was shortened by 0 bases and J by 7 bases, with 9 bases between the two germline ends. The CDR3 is CASSEALVVGELFF. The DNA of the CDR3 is TGTGCCAGCAGTGAAGCGCTAGTCGTCGGGGAGCTGTTTTTT.

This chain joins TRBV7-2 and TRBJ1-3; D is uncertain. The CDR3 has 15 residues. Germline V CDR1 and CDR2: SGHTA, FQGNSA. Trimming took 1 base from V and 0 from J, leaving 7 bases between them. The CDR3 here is CASSLGANSGNTIYF. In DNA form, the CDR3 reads TGTGCCAGCAGCTTAGGCGCGAACTCTGGAAACACCATATATTTT.

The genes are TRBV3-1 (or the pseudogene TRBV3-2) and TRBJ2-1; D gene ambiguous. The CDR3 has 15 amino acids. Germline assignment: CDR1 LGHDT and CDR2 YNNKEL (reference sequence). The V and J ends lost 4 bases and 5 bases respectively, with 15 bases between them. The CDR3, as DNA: TGTGCCAGCAGCCCTACACAGTCTGGCAACAATGAGCAGTTCTTC. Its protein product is CASSPTQSGNNEQFF.

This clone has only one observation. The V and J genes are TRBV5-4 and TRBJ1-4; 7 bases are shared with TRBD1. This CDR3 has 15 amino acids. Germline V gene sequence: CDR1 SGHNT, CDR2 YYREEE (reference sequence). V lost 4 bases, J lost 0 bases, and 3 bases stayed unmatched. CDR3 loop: CASSIDRATNEKLFF. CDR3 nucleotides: TGTGCCAGCAGCATTGACAGGGCAACTAATGAAAAACTGTTTTTT.

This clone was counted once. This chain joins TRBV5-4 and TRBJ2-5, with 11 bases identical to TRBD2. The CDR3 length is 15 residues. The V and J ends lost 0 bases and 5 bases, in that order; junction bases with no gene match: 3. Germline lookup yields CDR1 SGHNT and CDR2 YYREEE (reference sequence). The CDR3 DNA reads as TGTGCCAGCAGCTTGGTAGCGGGGGGGCCGGAGACCCAGTACTTC. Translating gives CASSLVAGGPETQYF.

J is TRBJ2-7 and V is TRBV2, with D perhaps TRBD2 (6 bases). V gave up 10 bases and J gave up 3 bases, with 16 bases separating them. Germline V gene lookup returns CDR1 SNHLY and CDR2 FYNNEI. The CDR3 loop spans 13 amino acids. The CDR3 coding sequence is TGTGCCACCTGGGGGGAAAGTGGCTACGAGCAGTACTTC. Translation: CATWGESGYEQYF.

CDR3 in amino acids: CASSVDTSGAHYRQFF. In nucleotides, the CDR3 is TGTGCCAGCAGCGTAGACACTAGCGGGGCCCACTATAGACAGTTCTTC. V is TRBV9 and J is TRBJ2-1; 10 nucleotides line up with TRBD2. This CDR3 is built from 16 residues. Unmatched junction bases numbered 13, after V lost 0 bases and J lost 13 bases. Germline lookup yields CDR1 SGDLS and CDR2 YYNGEE.

CDR3 protein: CASSLESETQYF. CDR3 nucleotide sequence: TGTGCCAGCAGCTTAGAATCGGAGACCCAGTACTTC. This chain links TRBV7-9 with TRBJ2-5; D remains ambiguous. Germline V gene data show CDR1 as SEHNR and CDR2 as FQNEAQ (reference sequence). The CDR3 covers 12 residues. V lost 1 base, J lost 5 bases, and 5 bases lay in between.

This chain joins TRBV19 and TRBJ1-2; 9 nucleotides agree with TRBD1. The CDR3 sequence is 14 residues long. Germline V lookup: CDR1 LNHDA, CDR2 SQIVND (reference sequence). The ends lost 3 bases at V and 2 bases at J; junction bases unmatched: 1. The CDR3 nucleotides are TGTGCCAGTAGTATGGGGACAGGGAACTATGGCTACACCTTC. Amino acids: CASSMGTGNYGYTF. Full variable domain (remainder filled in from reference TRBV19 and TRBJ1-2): DGGITQSPKYLFRKEGQNVTLSCEQNLNHDAMYWYRQDPGQGLRLIYYSQIVNDFQKGDIAEGYSVSREKKESFPLTVTSAQKNPTAFYLCASSMGTGNYGYTFGSGTRLTVV.

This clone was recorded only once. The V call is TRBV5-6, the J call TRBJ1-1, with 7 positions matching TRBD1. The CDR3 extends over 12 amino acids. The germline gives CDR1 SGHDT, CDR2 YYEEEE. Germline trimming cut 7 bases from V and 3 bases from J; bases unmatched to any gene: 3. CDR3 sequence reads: CASGGTDTEAFF. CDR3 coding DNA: TGTGCCAGCGGGGGGACAGACACTGAAGCTTTCTTT.

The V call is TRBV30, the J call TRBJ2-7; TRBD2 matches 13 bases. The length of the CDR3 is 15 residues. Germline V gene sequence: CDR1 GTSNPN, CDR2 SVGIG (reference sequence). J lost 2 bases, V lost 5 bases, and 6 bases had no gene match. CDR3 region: CAWFRTSGGPYEQYF. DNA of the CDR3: TGTGCCTGGTTCCGGACTAGCGGGGGACCCTACGAGCAGTACTTC.

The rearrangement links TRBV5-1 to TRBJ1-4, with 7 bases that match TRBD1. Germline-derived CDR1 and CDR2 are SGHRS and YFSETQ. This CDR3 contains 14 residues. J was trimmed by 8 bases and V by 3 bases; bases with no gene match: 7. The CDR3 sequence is CASSSETGNEKLFF. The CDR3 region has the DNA TGCGCCAGCAGCTCGGAGACAGGGAACGAAAAACTGTTTTTT.

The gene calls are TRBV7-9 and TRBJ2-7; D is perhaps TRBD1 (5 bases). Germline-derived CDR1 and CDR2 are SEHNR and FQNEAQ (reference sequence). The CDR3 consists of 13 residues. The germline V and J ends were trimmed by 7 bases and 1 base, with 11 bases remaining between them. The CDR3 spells CASTPDSSYEQYF. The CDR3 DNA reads TGTGCCAGCACCCCCGACAGTTCCTACGAGCAGTACTTC.

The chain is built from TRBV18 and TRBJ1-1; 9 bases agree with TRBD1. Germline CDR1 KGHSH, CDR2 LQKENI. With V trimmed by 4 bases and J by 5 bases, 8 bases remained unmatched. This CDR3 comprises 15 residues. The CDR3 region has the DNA TGTGCCAGCTCACAGACAACAGGGGGCAAAACTGAAGCTTTCTTT. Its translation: CASSQTTGGKTEAFF.

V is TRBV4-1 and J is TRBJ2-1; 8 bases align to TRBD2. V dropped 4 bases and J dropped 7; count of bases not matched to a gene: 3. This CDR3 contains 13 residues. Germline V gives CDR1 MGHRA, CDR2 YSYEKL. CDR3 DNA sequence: TGCGCCAGCAGCCTAGCGGGGTCAAATGAGCAGTTCTTC. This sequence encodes CASSLAGSNEQFF.

Here the CDR3 DNA reads TGTGCCAGCAGTTACCAGGCCGGGGGTAACTATGGCTACACCTTC. It specifies CASSYQAGGNYGYTF. The rearrangement links TRBV6-4 to TRBJ1-2; D might be TRBD1 (5 bases). V was shortened by 5 bases and J by 1 base, with 14 bases between the two germline ends. The germline V gene encodes CDR1 MRHNA and CDR2 SNTAGT. This CDR3 has 15 amino acids.

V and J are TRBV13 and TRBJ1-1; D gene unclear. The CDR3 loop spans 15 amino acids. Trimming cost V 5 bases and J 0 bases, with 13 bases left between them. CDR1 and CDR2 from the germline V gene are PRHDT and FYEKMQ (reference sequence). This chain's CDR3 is CASSPHPRMNTEAFF. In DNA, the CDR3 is TGTGCCAGCAGCCCTCACCCCAGAATGAACACTGAAGCTTTCTTT.

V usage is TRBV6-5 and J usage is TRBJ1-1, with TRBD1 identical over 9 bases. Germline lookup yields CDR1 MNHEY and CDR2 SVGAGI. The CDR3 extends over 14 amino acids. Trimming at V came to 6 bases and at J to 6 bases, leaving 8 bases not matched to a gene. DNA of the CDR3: TGTGCCAGCAGACTAACAGGGGGCCGCGCTGAAGCTTTCTTT. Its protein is CASRLTGGRAEAFF.

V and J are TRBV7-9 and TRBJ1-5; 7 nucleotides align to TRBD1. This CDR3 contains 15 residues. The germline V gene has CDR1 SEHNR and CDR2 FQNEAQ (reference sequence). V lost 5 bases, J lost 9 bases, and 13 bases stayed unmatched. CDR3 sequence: CASSPQGDTTGPQHF. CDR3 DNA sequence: TGTGCCAGCAGCCCTCAGGGGGACACCACGGGGCCCCAGCATTTT.

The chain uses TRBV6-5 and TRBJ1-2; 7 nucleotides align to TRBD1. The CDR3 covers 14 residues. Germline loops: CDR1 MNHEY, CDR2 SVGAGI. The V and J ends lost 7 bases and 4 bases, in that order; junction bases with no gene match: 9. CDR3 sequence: CASTPGQLFYGYTF. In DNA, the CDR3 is TGTGCCAGCACTCCGGGACAGCTTTTCTATGGCTACACCTTC.

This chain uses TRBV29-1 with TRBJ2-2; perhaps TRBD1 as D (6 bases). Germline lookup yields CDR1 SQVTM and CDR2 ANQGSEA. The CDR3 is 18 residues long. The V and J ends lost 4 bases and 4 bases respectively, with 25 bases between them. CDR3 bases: TGCAGCGTTGGGTTCGGCCCCTTACAGGGTTACAGCACCGGGGAGCTGTTTTTT. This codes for CSVGFGPLQGYSTGELFF.

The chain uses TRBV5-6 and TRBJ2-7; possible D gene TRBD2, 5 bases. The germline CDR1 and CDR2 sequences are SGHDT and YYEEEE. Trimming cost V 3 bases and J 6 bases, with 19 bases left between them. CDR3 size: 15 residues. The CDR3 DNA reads TGTGCCAGCAGCTCCCGGTGGGCGGAGGATACCGAGCAGTACTTC. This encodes CASSSRWAEDTEQYF.

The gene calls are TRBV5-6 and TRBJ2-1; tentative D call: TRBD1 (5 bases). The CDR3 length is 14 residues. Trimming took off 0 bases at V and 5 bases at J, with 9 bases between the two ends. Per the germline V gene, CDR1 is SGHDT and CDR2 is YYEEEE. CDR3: CASSLAGHNNEQFF. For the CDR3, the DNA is TGTGCCAGCAGCTTGGCAGGACACAACAATGAGCAGTTCTTC.

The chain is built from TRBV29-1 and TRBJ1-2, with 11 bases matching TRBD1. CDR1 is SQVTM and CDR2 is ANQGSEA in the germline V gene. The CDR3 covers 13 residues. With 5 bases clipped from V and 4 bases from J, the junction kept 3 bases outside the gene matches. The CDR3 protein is CSVSGQGGYGYTF. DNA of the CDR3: TGCAGCGTTTCGGGACAGGGGGGCTATGGCTACACCTTC.

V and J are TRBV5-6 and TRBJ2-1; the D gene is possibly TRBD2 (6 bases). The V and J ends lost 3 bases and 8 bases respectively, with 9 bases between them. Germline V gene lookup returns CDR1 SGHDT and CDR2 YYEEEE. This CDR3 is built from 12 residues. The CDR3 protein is CASSWGGDEQFF. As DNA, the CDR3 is TGTGCCAGCAGCTGGGGCGGGGATGAGCAGTTCTTC.